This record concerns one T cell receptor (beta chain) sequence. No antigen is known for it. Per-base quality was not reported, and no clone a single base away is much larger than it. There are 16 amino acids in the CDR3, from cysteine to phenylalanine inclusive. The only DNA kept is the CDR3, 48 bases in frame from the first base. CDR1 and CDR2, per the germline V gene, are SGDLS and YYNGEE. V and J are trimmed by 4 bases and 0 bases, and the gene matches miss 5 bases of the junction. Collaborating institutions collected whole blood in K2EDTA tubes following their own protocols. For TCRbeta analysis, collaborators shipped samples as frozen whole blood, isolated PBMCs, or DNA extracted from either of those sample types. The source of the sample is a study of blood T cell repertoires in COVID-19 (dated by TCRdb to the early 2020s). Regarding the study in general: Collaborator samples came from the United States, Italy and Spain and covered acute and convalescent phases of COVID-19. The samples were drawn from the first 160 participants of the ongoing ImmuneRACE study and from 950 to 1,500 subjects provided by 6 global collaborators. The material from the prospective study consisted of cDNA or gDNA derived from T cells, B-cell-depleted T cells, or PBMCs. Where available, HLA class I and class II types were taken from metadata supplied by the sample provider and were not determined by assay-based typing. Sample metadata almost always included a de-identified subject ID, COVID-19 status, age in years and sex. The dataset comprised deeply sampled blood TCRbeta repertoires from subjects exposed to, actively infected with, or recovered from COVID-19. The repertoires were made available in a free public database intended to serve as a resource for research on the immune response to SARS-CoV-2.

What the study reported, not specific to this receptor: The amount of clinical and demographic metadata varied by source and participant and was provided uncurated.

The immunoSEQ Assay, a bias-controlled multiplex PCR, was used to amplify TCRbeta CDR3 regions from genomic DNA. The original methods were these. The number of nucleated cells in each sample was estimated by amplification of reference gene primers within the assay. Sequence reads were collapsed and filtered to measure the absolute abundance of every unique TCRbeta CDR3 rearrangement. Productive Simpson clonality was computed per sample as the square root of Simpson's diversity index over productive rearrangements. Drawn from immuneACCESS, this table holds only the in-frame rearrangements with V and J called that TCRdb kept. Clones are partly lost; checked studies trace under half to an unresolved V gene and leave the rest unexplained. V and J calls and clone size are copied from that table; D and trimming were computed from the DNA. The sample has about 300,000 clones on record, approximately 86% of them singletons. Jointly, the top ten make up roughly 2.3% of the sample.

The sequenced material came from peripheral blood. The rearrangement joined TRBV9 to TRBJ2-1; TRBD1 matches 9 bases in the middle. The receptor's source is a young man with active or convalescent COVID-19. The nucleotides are TGTGCCAGCAGCCCCCAGGACAGGGGCTCCTACAATGAGCAGTTCTTC. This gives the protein CASSPQDRGSYNEQFF. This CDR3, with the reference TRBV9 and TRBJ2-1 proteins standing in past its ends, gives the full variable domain DSGVTQTPKHLITATGQRVTLRCSPRSGDLSVYWYQQSLDQGLQFLIQYYNGEERAKGNILERFSAQQFPDLHSELNLSSLELGDSALYFCASSPQDRGSYNEQFFGPGTRLTVL.